This T cell receptor (beta chain) appears in the sequencing data of a study of early T cells in non-severe SARS-CoV-2 infection. This clonotype was picked up many times. TCRdb re-analysed the 5' RACE reads in MiXCR, keeping a single row per CDR3 protein. This table has approximately 63,000 distinct CDR3 sequences, over 4.5% appearing once. The germline gives CDR1 DFQATT, CDR2 SNEGSKA (reference sequence). Trimming took off 8 bases at V and 3 bases at J, with 14 bases between the two ends. The CDR3 has 13 residues. The specimen was whole blood, collected at baseline. The clonotype was recovered from an adult who was a healthcare worker with PCR-confirmed SARS-CoV-2 infection or an uninfected control (not recorded which). The chain links TRBV20-1 to TRBJ2-4, with D unclear. In nucleotides, the CDR3 is TGCAGTCCCGTCCCGATAGGCAAAAACATTCAGTACTTC. Its translation is CSPVPIGKNIQYF.